This entry concerns a single TCR beta chain. The record originates from a study of cytomegalovirus exposure and HLA in healthy donors. Germline V gene sequence: CDR1 SNHLY, CDR2 FYNNEI. The CDR3 loop spans 18 amino acids. V lost 3 bases, J lost 0 bases, and 7 bases stayed unmatched. Some clones are missing from TCRdb's copy, which holds only in-frame ones; the method was immunoSEQ multiplex PCR. This repertoire shows roughly 95,000 clones, 85% found once; its top ten account for 20% to 25%. The sequenced material came from PBMCs. This TCR derives from a man younger than 35 in good health and CMV-seropositive. The chain recombines TRBV2 with TRBJ2-3; 12 nucleotides align to TRBD2. The CDR3 bases are TGTGCCAGCAGTGATAAACTAGCGGGAGGTGCTAGCACAGATACGCAGTATTTT. Its translation: CASSDKLAGGASTDTQYF.